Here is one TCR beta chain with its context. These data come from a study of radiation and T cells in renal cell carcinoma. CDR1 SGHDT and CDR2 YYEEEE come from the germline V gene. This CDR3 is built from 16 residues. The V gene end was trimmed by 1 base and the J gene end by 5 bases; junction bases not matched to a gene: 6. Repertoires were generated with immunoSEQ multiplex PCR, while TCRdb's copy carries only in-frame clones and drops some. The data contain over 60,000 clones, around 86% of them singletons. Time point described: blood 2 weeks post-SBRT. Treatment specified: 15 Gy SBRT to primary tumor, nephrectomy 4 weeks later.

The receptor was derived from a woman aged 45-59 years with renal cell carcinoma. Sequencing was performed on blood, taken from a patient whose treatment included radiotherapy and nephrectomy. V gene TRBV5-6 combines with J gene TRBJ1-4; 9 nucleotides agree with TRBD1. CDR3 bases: TGTGCCAGCAGCTTGTGGATGGGGACAGGGAATGAAAAACTGTTTTTT. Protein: CASSLWMGTGNEKLFF.